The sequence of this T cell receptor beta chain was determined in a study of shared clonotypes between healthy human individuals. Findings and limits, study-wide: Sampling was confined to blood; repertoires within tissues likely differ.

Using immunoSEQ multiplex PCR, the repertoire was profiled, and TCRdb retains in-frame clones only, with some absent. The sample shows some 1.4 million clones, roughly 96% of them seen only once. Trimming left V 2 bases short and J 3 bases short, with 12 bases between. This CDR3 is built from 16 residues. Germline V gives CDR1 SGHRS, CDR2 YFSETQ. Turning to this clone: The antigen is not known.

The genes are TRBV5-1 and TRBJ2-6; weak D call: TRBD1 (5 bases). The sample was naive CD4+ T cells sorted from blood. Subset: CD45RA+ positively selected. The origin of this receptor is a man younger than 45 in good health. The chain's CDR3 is CASSFVQGIGANVLTF. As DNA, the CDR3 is TGCGCCAGCAGCTTCGTCCAGGGCATTGGGGCCAACGTCCTGACTTTC.